This record looks at one T cell receptor beta chain sequence and its context. Its antigen is as yet unknown. Germline V gene sequence: CDR1 SGHVS, CDR2 FNYEAQ. The V end lost 1 base, the J end lost 0 bases, and 6 bases lay between the germline ends. The CDR3 consists of 14 residues. The naive CD8 population came from CD45RO-negative cells selected for CCR7, without terminally differentiated effector memory CD45RA+ cells. The data were produced by immunoSEQ multiplex PCR, yet TCRdb's version contains in-frame clones alone and is incomplete. There are about 580,000 clones in the sample; roughly 98% occur only once, and 0.3% lies in the top ten. The data stem from a study of shared clonotypes between healthy human individuals. Overall study results and limits: The sampled material consisted only of blood, and tissue repertoires are likely to differ. Generation probabilities of non-shared clonotypes were lower (relative to those shared by all four donors).

The V and J genes are TRBV7-6 and TRBJ1-1; no definite D call. The sample was naive CD8+ T cells sorted from blood. This sequence was found in a man aged 25-45 years in good health. DNA of the CDR3: TGTGCCAGCAGCTTAGAGCCACTGAACACTGAAGCTTTCTTT. Translating gives CASSLEPLNTEAFF.